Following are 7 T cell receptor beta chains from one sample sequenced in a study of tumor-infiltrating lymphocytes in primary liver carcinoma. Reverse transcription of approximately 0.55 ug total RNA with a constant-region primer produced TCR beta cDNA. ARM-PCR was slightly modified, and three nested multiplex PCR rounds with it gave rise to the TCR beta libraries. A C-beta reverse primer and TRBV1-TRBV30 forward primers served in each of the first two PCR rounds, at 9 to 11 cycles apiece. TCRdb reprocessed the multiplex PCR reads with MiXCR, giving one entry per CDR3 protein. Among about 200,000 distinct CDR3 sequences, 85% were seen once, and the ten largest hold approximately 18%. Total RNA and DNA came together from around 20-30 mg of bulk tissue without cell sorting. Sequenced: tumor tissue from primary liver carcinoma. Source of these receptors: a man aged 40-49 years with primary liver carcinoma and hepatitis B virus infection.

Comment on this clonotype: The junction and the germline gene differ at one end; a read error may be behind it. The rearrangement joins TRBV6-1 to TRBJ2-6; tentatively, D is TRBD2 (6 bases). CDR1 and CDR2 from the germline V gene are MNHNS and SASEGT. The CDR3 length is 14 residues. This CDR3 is CGSTAGMGANVLTF. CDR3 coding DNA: TGTGGCAGCACGGCGGGAATGGGGGCCAACGTCCTGACTTTC.

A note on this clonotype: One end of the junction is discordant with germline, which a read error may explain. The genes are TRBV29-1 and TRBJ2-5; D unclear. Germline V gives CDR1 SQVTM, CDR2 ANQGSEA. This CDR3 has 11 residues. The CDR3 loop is CGVVFGETQYF. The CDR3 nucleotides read TGCGGCGTTGTATTCGGAGAGACCCAGTACTTC.

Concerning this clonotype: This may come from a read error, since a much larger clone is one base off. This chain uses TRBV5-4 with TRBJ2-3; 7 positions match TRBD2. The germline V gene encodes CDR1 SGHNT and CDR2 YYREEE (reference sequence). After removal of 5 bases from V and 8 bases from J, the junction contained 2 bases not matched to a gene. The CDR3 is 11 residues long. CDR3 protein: CASRWGGTQYF. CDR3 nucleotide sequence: TGTGCCAGCAGATGGGGGGGTACGCAGTATTTT.

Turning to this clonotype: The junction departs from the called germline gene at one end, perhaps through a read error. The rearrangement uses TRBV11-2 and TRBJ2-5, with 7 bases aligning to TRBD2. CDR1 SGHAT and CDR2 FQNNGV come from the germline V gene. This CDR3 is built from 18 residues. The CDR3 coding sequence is TGTACCAGCAGCCCTAGCTCAATCAAGGGTACTGGGCGGGAGACCCGGTACTTC. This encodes CTSSPSSIKGTGRETRYF.

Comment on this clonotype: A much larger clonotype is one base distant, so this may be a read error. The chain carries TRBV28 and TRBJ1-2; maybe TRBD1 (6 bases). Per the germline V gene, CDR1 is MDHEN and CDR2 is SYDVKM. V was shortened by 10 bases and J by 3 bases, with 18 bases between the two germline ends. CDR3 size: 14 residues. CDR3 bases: TGTGCCATCTATGGCCGGGGGCGCGACTATGGCTACACCTTC. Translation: CAIYGRGRDYGYTF.

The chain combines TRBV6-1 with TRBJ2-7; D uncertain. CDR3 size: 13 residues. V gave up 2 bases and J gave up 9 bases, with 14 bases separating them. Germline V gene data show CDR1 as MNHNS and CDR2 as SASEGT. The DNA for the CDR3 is TGTGCCAGCAGTGAAACTTACGATCTCAGGCAGTACTTC. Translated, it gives CASSETYDLRQYF.

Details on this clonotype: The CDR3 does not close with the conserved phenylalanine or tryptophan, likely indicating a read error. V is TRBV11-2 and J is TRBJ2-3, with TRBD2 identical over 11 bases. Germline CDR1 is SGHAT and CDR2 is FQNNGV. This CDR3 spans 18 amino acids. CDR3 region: CANSLNLLAGGDVDAQYL. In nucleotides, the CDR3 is TGTGCCAACAGCTTAAATCTCCTAGCGGGAGGCGATGTGGATGCGCAGTATTTA.